This entry features one T cell receptor (beta chain) sequence. Its antigen remains undetermined. Base qualities are not provided; no much larger clone lies one nucleotide away. Preparation of the library involved the immunoSEQ multiplex PCR assay. DNA from the CD4+ T cells that had been cultured and isolated underwent TCR beta CDR3 sequencing. For the original study's pipeline: Non-productive TCR sequences were removed and reads were trimmed to the CDR3 region, keeping CDR3s of at least 7 amino acids. Antigen-specific clonotypes were identified using the MANAFEST web app by comparison of expansion in peptide wells against reference cultures. Positive clones required FDR<0.05 expansion versus reference and all other wells, odds ratio above 5, and frequency above 0.1% in two replicate wells. Clonotypes significantly expanded in SARS-CoV-2 spike wells and in at least one common cold coronavirus spike condition were defined as cross-reactive. Levenshtein distance calculated with the stringdist R package was used to assess CDR3 similarity, and unrooted trees were constructed with ape in R 3.6.1. Entries here come from immuneACCESS through TCRdb and include only in-frame sequences with V and J called. Some clones fail to appear in such tables; in the studies checked, an unresolved V gene covers under half of the shortfall, and the cause of the remainder is unknown. Clone size and V and J calls were adopted from that table, with D and trimming inferred from the DNA. The sample table shows 50,000 to 60,000 clones, and more than 60% are seen once. The ten largest clonotypes hold around 19% of the sample.

To identify antigen-specific CD4+ T cell clonotypes by their expansion, the ViraFEST assay first stimulated PBMC with viral peptide pools and then applied TCR sequencing. After less than eleven days of culture, CD4+ T cells were isolated with the EasySep CD4+ T cell isolation kit. The absence of prior SARS-CoV-2 infection in healthy vaccine recipients was confirmed by negative nucleocapsid antibodies before and after vaccination. Each well held roughly 2.2 million PBMC cultured in IMDM containing about 5.4% human AB serum, 10 IU/ml IL-2 and gentamicin, along with 10 ug/ml peptides. Half of the culture medium was replaced with fresh IL-2-containing medium on days 3 and 7. Each peptide stimulation condition was cultured in triplicate wells unless otherwise noted. PBMC were separated from whole blood using Ficoll-Paque Plus gradient centrifugation and were then either cryopreserved at -140C or used fresh. Overlapping peptide pools spanned the spike proteins of SARS-CoV-2 and the common cold coronaviruses HCoV-NL63, HCoV-OC43 and HCoV-229E. The QIAamp micro DNA kit was used to extract genomic DNA from the cultured CD4+ T cells.

This entry belongs to a study of vaccination effects on CD4 cells after COVID-19 (dated 2022 in TCRdb). Turning to the overall study: Each participant received two doses of an mRNA SARS-CoV-2 vaccine, either BNT162b2 or mRNA-1273. Altogether, roughly 10 COVID-19 convalescent patients and a handful of SARS-CoV-2-naive healthy vaccine recipients made up the full study. In both COVID-19 convalescent patients and infection-naive vaccine recipients, the study compared SARS-CoV-2 spike-specific CD4+ TCR repertoires from before mRNA vaccination with those from after it. The Oncomine TCR Beta short-read assay on an Illumina iSeq 100 was used to sequence cultures from other donors in the study. Results and caveats for the whole study, not just this receptor: The study was limited by a small number of convalescent patients, and early post-infection timepoints were lacking. Both infection-induced and vaccine-induced clones contracted markedly at late post-vaccination timepoints, which is consistent with waning T cell responses. In healthy vaccine recipients, vaccine-induced clones were almost all SARS-CoV-2 mono-reactive, with only 1 of 255 cross-reactive with common cold coronaviruses.

Inclusive of the bounding cysteine and phenylalanine, the CDR3 is 14 residues long. The DNA shown is the 42-base CDR3, in frame from base 1. V and J are truncated by 2 bases and 0 bases respectively, leaving an intervening sequence of 5 bases. Via the germline V gene (reference sequence), CDR1 is MNHEY and CDR2 SMNVEV. The sequence was obtained from a human donor who received a COVID-19 vaccine. Source: CD4+ T cells from PBMCs cultured with SARS-CoV-2 spike peptides, taken before COVID-19 vaccination. The sample's cell subset or site, from its label and the paper: SARS-CoV-2 spike overlapping peptide pool stimulation. The V and J genes are TRBV27 and TRBJ1-3; the D segment cannot be called with confidence. In nucleotides, the sequence is TGTGCCAGCAGTTTAGGCGGCTCTGGAAACACCATATATTTT. Translated, this gives CASSLGGSGNTIYF.